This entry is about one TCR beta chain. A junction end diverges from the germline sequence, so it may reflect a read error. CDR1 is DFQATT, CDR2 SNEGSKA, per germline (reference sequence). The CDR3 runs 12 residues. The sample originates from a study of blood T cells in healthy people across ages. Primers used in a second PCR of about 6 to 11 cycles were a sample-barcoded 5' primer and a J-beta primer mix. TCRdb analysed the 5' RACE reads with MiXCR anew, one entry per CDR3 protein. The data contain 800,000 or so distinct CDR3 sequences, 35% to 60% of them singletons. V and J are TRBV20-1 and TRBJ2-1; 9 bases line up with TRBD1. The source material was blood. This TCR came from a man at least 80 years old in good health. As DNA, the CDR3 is TGCAGTGCTGAGGGACAGGGCAATGTGCAGTTCTTC. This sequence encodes CSAEGQGNVQFF.